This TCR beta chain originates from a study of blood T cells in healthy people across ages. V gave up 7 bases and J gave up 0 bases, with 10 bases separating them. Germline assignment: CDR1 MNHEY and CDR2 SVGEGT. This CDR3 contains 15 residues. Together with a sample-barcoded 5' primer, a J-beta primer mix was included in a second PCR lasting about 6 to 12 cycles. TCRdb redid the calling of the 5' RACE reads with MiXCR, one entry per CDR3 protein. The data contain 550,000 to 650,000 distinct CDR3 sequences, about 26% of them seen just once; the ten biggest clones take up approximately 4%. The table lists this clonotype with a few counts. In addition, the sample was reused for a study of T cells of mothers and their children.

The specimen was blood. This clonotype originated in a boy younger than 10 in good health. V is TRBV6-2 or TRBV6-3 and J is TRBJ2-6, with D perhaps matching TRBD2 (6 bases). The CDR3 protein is CASTHGGSGANVLTF. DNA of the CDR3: TGTGCCAGCACCCACGGGGGCTCTGGGGCCAACGTCCTGACTTTC.